A single sample gave rise to the 24 T cell receptor beta chains below, sequenced in a study of post-analysis software for immune sequencing data. Study results and limitations: Higher frequency in patients than in controls was seen for about five TRBV segments, with TRBV5-6, TRBV5-1 and TRBV20-1 among them.

These receptors' targets are unknown. TCR beta cDNA libraries had unique molecular identifiers. MiXCR was run by TCRdb on the PCR reads, yielding one entry per CDR3 protein. The table shows 750,000 to 950,000 distinct CDR3 sequences, with 46% occurring only once. Sequenced input: blood. Source of these receptors: a girl between 10 and 17 years old with multiple sclerosis.

The V and J genes are TRBV12-3 or TRBV12-4 and TRBJ1-6, with TRBD1 identical over 7 bases. Losses at the gene ends were 7 bases for V and 6 bases for J; bases not matched to a gene: 9. The CDR3 spans 15 residues. The CDR3 DNA is TGTGCCAGCAACGATTTGGGACAGCTTAATTCACCCCTCCACTTT. Protein sequence: CASNDLGQLNSPLHF.

The J gene is TRBJ1-5, the V gene TRBV28; unclear D gene. There are 13 residues in the CDR3. The germline V gene has CDR1 MDHEN and CDR2 SYDVKM. V gave up 5 bases and J gave up 4 bases, with 9 bases separating them. The CDR3 sequence: CASSRPGNQPQHF. CDR3 bases: TGTGCCAGCAGTAGACCGGGAAATCAGCCCCAGCATTTT.

The chain joins TRBV29-1 to TRBJ2-1, with D possibly being TRBD2 (6 bases). V lost 6 bases and J 8 bases, leaving 14 bases between the germline ends. Germline CDR1 is SQVTM and CDR2 is ANQGSEA. This CDR3 is built from 12 residues. CDR3 DNA: TGCAGCGTCGCCGACTGGGGGGATGAGCAGTTCTTC. Residues: CSVADWGDEQFF.

The chain carries TRBV4-1 and TRBJ2-5; D is unclear. Gene TRBJ2-7 matches the end of the DNA better, so the J call may be wrong. Germline values: CDR1 MGHRA, CDR2 YSYEKL. CDR3 length: 16 amino acids. The CDR3 DNA reads as TGCGCCAGCAGCCAAGAAGGACCTAGTTCAACCTACGAGCAGTACTTC. Its translation is CASSQEGPSSTYEQYF.

V is TRBV11-3 and J is TRBJ2-3; 9 bases map to TRBD2. Germline V gene sequence: CDR1 SGHNT, CDR2 YENEEA. J gave up 6 bases and V 4 bases, and 11 bases lay outside the gene matches. The length of the CDR3 is 16 residues. The CDR3, as DNA: TGTGCCAGCAGCTCCTTTCCGGATAGCGGGAGCGATACGCAGTATTTT. Translating it yields CASSSFPDSGSDTQYF.

Here the CDR3 DNA reads TGTGCCAGCAGCGTAACGGACGGGTACTCCTACAATGAGCAGTTCTTC. Translated: CASSVTDGYSYNEQFF. This rearrangement joins TRBV9 to TRBJ2-1; D ambiguous. CDR1 is SGDLS and CDR2 is YYNGEE in the germline V gene. The V and J ends lost 1 base and 0 bases respectively, with 11 bases between them. The CDR3 runs to 16 residues.

The genes are TRBV29-1 and TRBJ2-7, with TRBD1 identical over 10 bases. TRBJ2-1 explains the end of the DNA better; the J call may be wrong. CDR3 length: 13 amino acids. The germline gives CDR1 SQVTM, CDR2 ANQGSEA. The CDR3 coding sequence is TGCAGCGTGAGACAGGGGGCGTCCTACGAGCAGTTCTTC. Protein sequence: CSVRQGASYEQFF.

The chain has TRBV5-1 and TRBJ1-1; TRBD1 matches 8 bases. Trimming took 4 bases from V and 0 from J; bases not matched to a gene: 5. The CDR3 length is 15 residues. Germline CDR1 reads SGHRS; CDR2 reads YFSETQ. CDR3 in DNA: TGCGCCAGCAGCCACACAGGGGGAATGAACACTGAAGCTTTCTTT. Its protein is CASSHTGGMNTEAFF.

In its sample, this clonotype was seen a few times. V and J are TRBV6-2 or TRBV6-3 and TRBJ1-2; D is unclear. This CDR3 region has 14 residues. Trimming took off 5 bases at V and 3 bases at J, with 13 bases between the two ends. Germline assignment: CDR1 MNHEY and CDR2 SVGEGT. The CDR3, as DNA: TGTGCCAGCAGTCCCCCCGGCGGCGACTATGGCTACACCTTC. Encoded protein: CASSPPGGDYGYTF.

The chain has TRBV2 and TRBJ2-7; D gene uncertain. The CDR3 consists of 10 residues. Germline lookup yields CDR1 SNHLY and CDR2 FYNNEI. Trimming removed 5 bases from V and 5 bases from J, with 4 bases in between. CDR3 bases: TGTGCCAGCAGTTTTAACGAGCAGTACTTC. This translates into CASSFNEQYF. The entire variable domain, with the rest obtained from reference TRBV2 and TRBJ2-7, is as follows: EPEVTQTPSHQVTQMGQEVILRCVPISNHLYFYWYRQILGQKVEFLVSFYNNEISEKSEIFDDQFSVERPDGSNFTLKIRSTKLEDSAMYFCASSFNEQYFGPGTRLTVT.

In its sample, this clonotype was seen a few times. V gene TRBV20-1 combines with J gene TRBJ2-5, with D possibly TRBD2 on 7 matching bases. V gave up 5 bases and J gave up 2 bases, with 21 bases separating them. CDR1 and CDR2 (germline): DFQATT, SNEGSKA (reference sequence). The CDR3 consists of 16 residues. CDR3: CSASPGGPNLQETQYF. The CDR3 DNA sequence: TGCAGTGCTTCCCCCGGGGGGCCCAATTTGCAAGAGACCCAGTACTTC.

The chain is built from TRBV18 and TRBJ1-2; the match to TRBD1 covers 7 bases. Germline V gene data show CDR1 as KGHSH and CDR2 as LQKENI. CDR3 size: 15 residues. V was clipped by 0 bases and J by 2 bases; unmatched bases: 3. The CDR3 is CASSPPGTENYGYTF. CDR3 nucleotides: TGTGCCAGCTCACCACCAGGGACAGAGAACTATGGCTACACCTTC. The full variable domain, rest sourced from reference TRBV18 and TRBJ1-2, is NAGVMQNPRHLVRRRGQEARLRCSPMKGHSHVYWYRQLPEEGLKFMVYLQKENIIDESGMPKERFSAEFPKEGPSILRIQQVVRGDSAAYFCASSPPGTENYGYTFGSGTRLTVV.

In this sample, this clonotype turned up a few times. The CDR3 spells CASSFYPGSSYEQYF. Written as DNA, the CDR3 is TGTGCCAGCAGTTTTTACCCGGGAAGCTCCTACGAGCAGTACTTC. This rearrangement joins TRBV12-3 or TRBV12-4 to TRBJ2-7; possible D gene TRBD2, 5 bases. CDR3 length: 15 amino acids. Trimming left V 3 bases short and J 0 bases short, with 12 bases between.

This clonotype has only a few counts. The J gene is TRBJ2-5, the V gene TRBV3-1, with a tentative D call TRBD2 (5 bases). Germline CDR1 LGHDT, CDR2 YNNKEL (reference sequence). The V gene lost 0 bases and the J gene lost 11 bases, with 13 bases spanning the gap. The CDR3 spans 13 residues. The CDR3 DNA follows: TGTGCCAGCAGCCAAGATCCGAGGGCTGGGCAGTACTTC. Encoded protein: CASSQDPRAGQYF.

The CDR3 loop is CASSYSTGEGYTF. The CDR3 DNA follows: TGTGCCAGCAGTTACTCGACGGGCGAAGGCTACACCTTC. V and J are TRBV6-5 and TRBJ1-2; D not certain. Trimming left V 0 bases short and J 8 bases short, with 10 bases between. Per germline, CDR1 MNHEY and CDR2 SVGAGI. The CDR3 loop spans 13 amino acids.

The sample holds a few counts of this clonotype. This chain uses TRBV20-1 with TRBJ2-1, with D possibly being TRBD2 (5 bases). This CDR3 has 15 amino acids. Germline V gene sequence: CDR1 DFQATT, CDR2 SNEGSKA (reference sequence). V gave up 5 bases and J gave up 2 bases, with 16 bases separating them. The CDR3 protein is CSAPRSGDPYNEQFF. The CDR3 DNA is TGCAGTGCTCCAAGAAGCGGAGACCCCTACAATGAGCAGTTCTTC.

V is TRBV7-2 and J is TRBJ2-1; 8 nucleotides align to TRBD2. The CDR3 length is 17 residues. Germline V gene lookup returns CDR1 SGHTA and CDR2 FQGNSA. V shed 1 base, J shed 4 bases, and the junction held 9 bases outside the gene matches. The CDR3 nucleotides read TGTGCCAGCAGCTTAGAATCGCGGGGGGCGAATTACAATGAGCAGTTCTTC. Translating gives CASSLESRGANYNEQFF.

The chain recombines TRBV20-1 with TRBJ2-1, with D possibly matching TRBD2 (6 bases). The CDR3 is 14 residues long. The germline gives CDR1 DFQATT, CDR2 SNEGSKA (reference sequence). Trimming left V 6 bases short and J 4 bases short, with 16 bases between. As DNA, the CDR3 is TGCAGTGCCAAGGAAGGCGGGGATTACAATGAGCAGTTCTTC. Translated, it gives CSAKEGGDYNEQFF.

This clonotype has ten or more counts. The J gene is TRBJ2-3, the V gene TRBV7-2; TRBD2 agrees at 8 bases. Trimming at V came to 0 bases and at J to 2 bases, leaving 4 bases not matched to a gene. In germline, CDR1 is SGHTA, CDR2 FQGNSA. The CDR3 spans 16 residues. The CDR3 coding sequence is TGTGCCAGCAGCTTAGCCAGCGGGAGTCCCACAGATACGCAGTATTTT. Encoded protein: CASSLASGSPTDTQYF.

The chain combines TRBV29-1 with TRBJ1-1; 8 nucleotides match TRBD1. Trimming at V came to 7 bases and at J to 10 bases, leaving 5 bases not matched to a gene. This CDR3 has 10 residues. CDR1 SQVTM and CDR2 ANQGSEA come from the germline V gene. The CDR3 loop reads CSAYRGGAFF. DNA of the CDR3: TGCAGCGCATACAGGGGGGGAGCTTTCTTT. The full variable domain, completed using reference TRBV29-1 and TRBJ1-1, is SAVISQKPSRDICQRGTSLTIQCQVDSQVTMMFWYRQQPGQSLTLIATANQGSEATYESGFVIDKFPISRPNLTFSTLTVSNMSPEDSSIYLCSAYRGGAFFGQGTRLTVV.

The CDR3 reads CASRGDRITDTQYF. In nucleotides, the CDR3 is TGTGCCAGCAGAGGGGACCGCATCACAGATACGCAGTATTTT. The J gene is TRBJ2-3, the V gene TRBV27, with D tentatively TRBD1 or TRBD2 (5 bases each). Germline values: CDR1 MNHEY, CDR2 SMNVEV (reference sequence). The CDR3 sequence is 14 residues long. V gave up 6 bases and J gave up 2 bases, with 12 bases separating them.

V and J are TRBV6-1 and TRBJ2-5; D may be TRBD1 (5 bases). The better agreement between TRBJ2-7 and the DNA end casts doubt on the J call. Germline values: CDR1 MNHNS, CDR2 SASEGT. The CDR3 has 13 residues. The CDR3 reads CASSADSTYEQYF. CDR3 nucleotide sequence: TGTGCCAGCAGTGCCGACAGTACCTACGAGCAGTACTTC.

V and J are TRBV7-9 and TRBJ1-2, with 7 bases matching TRBD1. Germline V gives CDR1 SEHNR, CDR2 FQNEAQ (reference sequence). The CDR3 loop spans 13 amino acids. J was trimmed by 3 bases and V by 6 bases; bases with no gene match: 4. The CDR3 protein is CASRGDSHYGYTF. The CDR3 DNA reads as TGTGCCAGCAGGGGGGACAGTCACTATGGCTACACCTTC.

This clonotype was observed a handful of times. This sequence joins TRBV7-9 and TRBJ2-1; tentatively, D is TRBD1 (7 bases). Looked up from germline, CDR1 is SEHNR and CDR2 is FQNEAQ (reference sequence). The CDR3 extends over 14 amino acids. V was pared by 6 bases and J by 7 bases, with 16 bases between. The CDR3 DNA sequence: TGTGCCAGCAGACCCGGGGACAGCGGGAATGAGCAGTTCTTC. Its protein is CASRPGDSGNEQFF.